This TCR beta chain came from a study of blood T cell repertoires in COVID-19. This clone was picked up one time. Per the authors' pipeline: Cell counts per sample came from amplifying reference gene primers. Method: immunoSEQ multiplex PCR; TCRdb's copy keeps in-frame clones and lacks some. V and J calls and clone size are given by that table; D and trimming were obtained from the DNA. The data contain more than 95,000 clones, approximately 87% of them singletons. V was pared by 0 bases and J by 3 bases, with 3 bases of the junction left unmatched. CDR1 SGDLS and CDR2 YYNGEE come from the germline V gene. This CDR3 comprises 15 residues.

The TCR originated in a man aged 65 to 79 who had recovered from COVID-19. Sample: peripheral blood. The V gene is TRBV9, the J gene TRBJ2-1, with 7 bases identical to TRBD1. The CDR3 DNA follows: TGTGCCAGCAGCGTAGTAGGGGGCGGCTACAATGAGCAGTTCTTC. Translating gives CASSVVGGGYNEQFF.